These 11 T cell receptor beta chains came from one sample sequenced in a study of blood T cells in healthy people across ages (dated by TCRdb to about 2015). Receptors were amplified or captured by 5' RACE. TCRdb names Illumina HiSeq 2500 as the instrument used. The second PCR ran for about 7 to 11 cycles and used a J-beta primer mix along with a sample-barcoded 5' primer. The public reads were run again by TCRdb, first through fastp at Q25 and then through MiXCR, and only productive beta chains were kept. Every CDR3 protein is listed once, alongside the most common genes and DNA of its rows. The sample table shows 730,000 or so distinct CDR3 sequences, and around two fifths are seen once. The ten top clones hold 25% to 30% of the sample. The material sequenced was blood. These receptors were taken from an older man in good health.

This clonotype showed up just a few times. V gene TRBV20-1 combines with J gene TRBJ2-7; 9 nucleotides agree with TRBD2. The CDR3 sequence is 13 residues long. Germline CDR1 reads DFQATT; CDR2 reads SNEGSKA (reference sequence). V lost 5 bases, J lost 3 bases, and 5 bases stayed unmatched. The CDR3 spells CSASGTSNYEQYF. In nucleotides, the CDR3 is TGCAGTGCTTCCGGGACTAGCAACTACGAGCAGTACTTC.

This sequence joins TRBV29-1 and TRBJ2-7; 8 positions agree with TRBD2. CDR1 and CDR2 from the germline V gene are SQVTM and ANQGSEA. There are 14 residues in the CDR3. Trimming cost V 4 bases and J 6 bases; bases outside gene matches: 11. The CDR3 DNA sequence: TGCAGCGTTGGCGGGACTCGGGAGGGCGTCGAGCAGTACTTC. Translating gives CSVGGTREGVEQYF.

The CDR3 region is CASTPTGFRSEAFF. The CDR3 DNA is TGTGCCAGCACCCCGACAGGCTTCAGATCTGAAGCTTTCTTT. V gene TRBV6-2 or TRBV6-3 combines with J gene TRBJ1-1; D perhaps matches TRBD1 (6 bases). The CDR3 runs to 14 residues. Germline V gene sequence: CDR1 MNHEY, CDR2 SVGEGT. Trimming took 7 bases from V and 6 from J, leaving 18 bases between them.

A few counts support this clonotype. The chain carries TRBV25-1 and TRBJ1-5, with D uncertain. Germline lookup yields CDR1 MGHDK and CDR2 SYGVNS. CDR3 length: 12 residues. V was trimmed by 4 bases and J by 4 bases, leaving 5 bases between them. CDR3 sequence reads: CASSAGNQPQHF. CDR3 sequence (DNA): TGTGCCAGCAGTGCGGGAAATCAGCCCCAGCATTTT.

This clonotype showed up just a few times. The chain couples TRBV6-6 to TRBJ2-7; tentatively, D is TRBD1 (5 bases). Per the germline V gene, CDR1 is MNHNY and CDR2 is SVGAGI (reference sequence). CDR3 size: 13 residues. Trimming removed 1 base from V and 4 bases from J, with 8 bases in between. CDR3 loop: CASSYLGVYEQYF. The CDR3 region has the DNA TGTGCCAGCAGTTACTTAGGGGTTTACGAGCAGTACTTC.

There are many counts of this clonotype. The CDR3 is CAIQGSRGGSPLHF. The CDR3 DNA reads TGTGCCATCCAAGGGTCCAGGGGAGGTTCACCCCTCCACTTT. This sequence joins TRBV25-1 and TRBJ1-6, with D tentatively TRBD1 (6 bases). Germline V gene lookup returns CDR1 MGHDK and CDR2 SYGVNS. This CDR3 comprises 14 residues. Trimming took 10 bases from V and 9 from J, leaving 19 bases between them.

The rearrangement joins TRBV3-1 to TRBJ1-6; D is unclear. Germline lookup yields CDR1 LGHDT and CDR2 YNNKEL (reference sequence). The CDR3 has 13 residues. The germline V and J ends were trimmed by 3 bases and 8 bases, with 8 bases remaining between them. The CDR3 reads CASSQSTDSPLHF. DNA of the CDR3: TGTGCCAGCAGCCAGTCTACGGATTCACCCCTCCACTTT. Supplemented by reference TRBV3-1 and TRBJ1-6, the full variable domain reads DTAVSQTPKYLVTQMGNDKSIKCEQNLGHDTMYWYKQDSKKFLKIMFSYNNKELIINETVPNRFSPKSPDKAHLNLHINSLELGDSAVYFCASSQSTDSPLHFGNGTRLTVT.

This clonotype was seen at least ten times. The CDR3 region has the DNA TGTGCCAGCAGTGCCAGTTGGTTGGAGACCCAGTACTTC. Translated: CASSASWLETQYF. This chain uses TRBV6-1 with TRBJ2-5; no firm D call. Germline CDR1 reads MNHNS; CDR2 reads SASEGT. Trimming removed 4 bases at V and 5 bases at J, with 11 bases between. CDR3 size: 13 residues.

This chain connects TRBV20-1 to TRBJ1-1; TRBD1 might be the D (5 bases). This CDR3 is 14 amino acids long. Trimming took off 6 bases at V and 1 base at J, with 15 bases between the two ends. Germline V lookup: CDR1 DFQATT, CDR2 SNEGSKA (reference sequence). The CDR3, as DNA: TGCAGTGCCGAGGGAGGGACGCGGAACACTGAAGCTTTCTTT. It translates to CSAEGGTRNTEAFF.

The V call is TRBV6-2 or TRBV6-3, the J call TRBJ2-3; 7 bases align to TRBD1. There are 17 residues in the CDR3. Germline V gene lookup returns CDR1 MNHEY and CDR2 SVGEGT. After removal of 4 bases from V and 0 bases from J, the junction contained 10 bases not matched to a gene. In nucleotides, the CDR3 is TGTGCCAGCAGTTTCGTAAACAGGGGTAGGAGCACAGATACGCAGTATTTT. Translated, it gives CASSFVNRGRSTDTQYF.

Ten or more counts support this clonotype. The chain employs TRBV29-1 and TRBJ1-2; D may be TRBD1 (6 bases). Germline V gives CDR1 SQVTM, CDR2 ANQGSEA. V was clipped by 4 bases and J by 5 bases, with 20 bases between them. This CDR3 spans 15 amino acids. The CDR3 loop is CSVVEGLDRIYGYTF. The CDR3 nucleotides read TGCAGCGTTGTAGAGGGTCTTGACAGGATATATGGCTACACCTTC.